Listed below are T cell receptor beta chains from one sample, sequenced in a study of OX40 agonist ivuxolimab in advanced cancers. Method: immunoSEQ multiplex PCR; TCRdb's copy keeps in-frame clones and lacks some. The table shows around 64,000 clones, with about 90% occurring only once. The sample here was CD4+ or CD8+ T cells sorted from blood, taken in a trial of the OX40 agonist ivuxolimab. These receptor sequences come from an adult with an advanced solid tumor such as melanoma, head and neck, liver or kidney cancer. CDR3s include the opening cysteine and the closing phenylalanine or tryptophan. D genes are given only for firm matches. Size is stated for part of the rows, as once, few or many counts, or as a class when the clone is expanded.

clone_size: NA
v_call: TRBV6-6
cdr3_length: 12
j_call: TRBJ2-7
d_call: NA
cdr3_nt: TGTGCCAGCAGGCTCGGTGCGTCCGAGCAGTACTTC
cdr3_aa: CASRLGASEQYF

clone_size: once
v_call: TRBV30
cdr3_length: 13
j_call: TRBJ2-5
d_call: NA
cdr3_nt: TGTGCCTGGAGACCTCAGGGAAGGGAGACCCAGTACTTC
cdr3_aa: CAWRPQGRETQYF

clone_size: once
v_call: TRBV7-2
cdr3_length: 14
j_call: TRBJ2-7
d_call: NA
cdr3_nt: TGTGCCAGCGGCTTAGGGACAACTGCCTACGAGCAGTACTTC
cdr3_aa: CASGLGTTAYEQYF

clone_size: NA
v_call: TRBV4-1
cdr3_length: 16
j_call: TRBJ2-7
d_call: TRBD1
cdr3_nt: TGCGCCAGCAGCCAAGAATGGGCAGGGGGCGCGAGGGAGCAGTACTTC
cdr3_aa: CASSQEWAGGAREQYF

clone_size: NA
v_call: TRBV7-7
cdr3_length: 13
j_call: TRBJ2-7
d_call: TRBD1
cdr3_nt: TGTGCCAGCAGCCCATGGACAGGGGGCGAGCAGTACTTC
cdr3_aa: CASSPWTGGEQYF

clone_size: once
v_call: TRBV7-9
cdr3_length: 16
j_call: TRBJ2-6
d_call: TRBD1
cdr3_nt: TGTGCCAGCAGCTCCCTACAGGGGGCTGGGGCCAACGTCCTGACTTTC
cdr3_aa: CASSSLQGAGANVLTF

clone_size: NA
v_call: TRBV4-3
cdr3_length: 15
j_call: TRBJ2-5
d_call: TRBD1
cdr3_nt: TGCGCCAGCAGCCAAGACCACAGGGGGGAAGAGACCCAGTACTTC
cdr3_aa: CASSQDHRGEETQYF

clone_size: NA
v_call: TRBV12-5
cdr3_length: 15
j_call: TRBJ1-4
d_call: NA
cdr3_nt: TGTGCTAGTGGACCCCCGAGGCCGGTAATAGAAAAACTGTTTTTT
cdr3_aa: CASGPPRPVIEKLFF

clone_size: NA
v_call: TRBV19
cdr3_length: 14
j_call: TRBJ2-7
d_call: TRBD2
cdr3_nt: TGTGCCAGTGCCCTAGCGGGGAGTACCTACGAGCAGTACTTC
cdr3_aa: CASALAGSTYEQYF

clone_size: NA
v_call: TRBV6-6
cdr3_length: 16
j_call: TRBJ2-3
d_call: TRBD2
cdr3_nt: TGTGCCAGCAGTTCAGCACTAGCGGGGGGCACAGATACGCAGTATTTT
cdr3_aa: CASSSALAGGTDTQYF

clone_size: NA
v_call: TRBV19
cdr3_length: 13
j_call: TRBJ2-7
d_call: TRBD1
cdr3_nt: TGTGCCAGTAGCACAGGGGGCTCCTACGAGCAGTACTTC
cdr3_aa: CASSTGGSYEQYF

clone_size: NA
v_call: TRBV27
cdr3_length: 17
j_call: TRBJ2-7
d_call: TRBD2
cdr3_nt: TGTGCCAGCAGTTTCTACCCGGTCAGCGGGGGCTCCTACGAGCAGTACTTC
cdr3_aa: CASSFYPVSGGSYEQYF

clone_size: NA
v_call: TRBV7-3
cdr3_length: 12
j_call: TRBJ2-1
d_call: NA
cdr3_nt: TGTGCCAGCAGCTCAGGGGTGGATGAGCAGTTCTTC
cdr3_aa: CASSSGVDEQFF

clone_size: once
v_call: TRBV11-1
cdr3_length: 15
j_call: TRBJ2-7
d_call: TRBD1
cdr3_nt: TGTGCCAGCAGCTTCCACAGGGGGCAGGTCGCCGAGCAGTACTTC
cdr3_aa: CASSFHRGQVAEQYF

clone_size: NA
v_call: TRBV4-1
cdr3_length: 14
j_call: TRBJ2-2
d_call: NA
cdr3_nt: TGCGCCAGCAGCCAATCAGAGGGGACCGGGGAGCTGTTTTTT
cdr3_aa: CASSQSEGTGELFF

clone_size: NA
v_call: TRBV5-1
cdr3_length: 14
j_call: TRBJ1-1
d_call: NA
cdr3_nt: TGCGCCAGCAGCTTGGGTTGGCTGAACACTGAAGCTTTCTTT
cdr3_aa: CASSLGWLNTEAFF

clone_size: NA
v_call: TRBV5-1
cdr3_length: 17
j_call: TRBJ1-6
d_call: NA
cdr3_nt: TGCGCCAGCAGCTTGGCGGAGCCGACCCCCTATAATTCACCCCTCCACTTT
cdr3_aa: CASSLAEPTPYNSPLHF

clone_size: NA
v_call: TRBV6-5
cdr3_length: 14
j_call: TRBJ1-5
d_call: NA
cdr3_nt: TGTGCCAGCAGTTACTCCAGGGGCGTTCAGCCCCAGCATTTT
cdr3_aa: CASSYSRGVQPQHF

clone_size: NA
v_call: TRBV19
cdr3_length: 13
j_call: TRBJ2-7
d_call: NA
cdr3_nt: TGTGCCAGTAGTATAGTGCCATCCTACGAGCAGTACTTC
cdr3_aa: CASSIVPSYEQYF

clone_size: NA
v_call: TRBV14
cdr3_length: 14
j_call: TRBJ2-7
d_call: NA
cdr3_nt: TGTGCCAGCAGCCAGCGCGACGGATCCTACGAGCAGTACTTC
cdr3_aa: CASSQRDGSYEQYF

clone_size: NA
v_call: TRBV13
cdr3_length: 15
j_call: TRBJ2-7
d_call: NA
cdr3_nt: TGTGCCAGCAGCCCCAGGTCCTTGAGCTCCTACGAGCAGTACTTC
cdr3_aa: CASSPRSLSSYEQYF

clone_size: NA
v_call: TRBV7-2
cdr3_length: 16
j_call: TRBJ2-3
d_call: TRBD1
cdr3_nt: TGTGCCAGCAGCTTGTACCGGGACAGGGCCACAGATACGCAGTATTTT
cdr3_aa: CASSLYRDRATDTQYF

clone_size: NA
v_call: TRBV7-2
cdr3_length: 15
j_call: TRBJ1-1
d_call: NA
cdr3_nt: TGTGCCAGCAGCTTAGAAGAGGGCCGGAACACTGAAGCTTTCTTT
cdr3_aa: CASSLEEGRNTEAFF

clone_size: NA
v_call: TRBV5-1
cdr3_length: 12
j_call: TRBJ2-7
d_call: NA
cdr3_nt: TGCGCCAGCAGCTTGTACCCCTACGAGCAGTACTTC
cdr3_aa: CASSLYPYEQYF

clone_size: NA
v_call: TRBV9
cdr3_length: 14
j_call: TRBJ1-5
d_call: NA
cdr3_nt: TGTGCCAGCAGCGTAGGTGGGGCCGGTCAGCCCCAGCATTTT
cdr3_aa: CASSVGGAGQPQHF

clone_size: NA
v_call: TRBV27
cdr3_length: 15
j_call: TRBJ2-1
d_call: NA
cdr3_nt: TGTGCCAGCAGTTTACAGCCCGGGACCCCCAGCCAGCAGTTCTTC
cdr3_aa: CASSLQPGTPSQQFF

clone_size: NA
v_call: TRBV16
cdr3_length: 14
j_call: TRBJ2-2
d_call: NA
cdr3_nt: TGTGCCAGCAGCCAGTTCGCCCCGGGGAAGCTGCTGTTTTTT
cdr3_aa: CASSQFAPGKLLFF

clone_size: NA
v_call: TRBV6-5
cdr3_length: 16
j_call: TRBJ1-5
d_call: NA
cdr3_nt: TGTGCCAGCAGTTACCCGGAGGAAGGGATCCTTCAGCCCCAGCATTTT
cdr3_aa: CASSYPEEGILQPQHF

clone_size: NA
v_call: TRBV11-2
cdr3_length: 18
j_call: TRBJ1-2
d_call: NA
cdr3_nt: TGTGCCAGCAGCCCCCCCAGCATGTTAGAGGGTGTTTACTATGGCTACACCTTC
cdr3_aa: CASSPPSMLEGVYYGYTF

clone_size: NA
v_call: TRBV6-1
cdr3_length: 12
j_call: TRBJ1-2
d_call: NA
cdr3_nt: TGTGCCAGCACCAAGGACAGCTATGGCTACACCTTC
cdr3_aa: CASTKDSYGYTF

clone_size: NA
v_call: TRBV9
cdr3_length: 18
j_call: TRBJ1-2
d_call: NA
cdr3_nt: TGTGCCAGCAGCGTAGGAGTCGGGGTGGAAGGTGGGAACTATGGCTACACCTTC
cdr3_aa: CASSVGVGVEGGNYGYTF

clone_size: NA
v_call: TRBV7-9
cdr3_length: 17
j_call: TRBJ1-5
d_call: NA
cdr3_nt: TGTGCCAGCAGCTTAGCGCGGGGGGCGCTTGGAAATCAGCCCCAGCATTTT
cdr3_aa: CASSLARGALGNQPQHF

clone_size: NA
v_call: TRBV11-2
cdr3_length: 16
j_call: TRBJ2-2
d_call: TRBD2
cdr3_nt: TGTGCCAGCAGCTTAGGGCTAGCGGGGAACACCGGGGAGCTGTTTTTT
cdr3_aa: CASSLGLAGNTGELFF

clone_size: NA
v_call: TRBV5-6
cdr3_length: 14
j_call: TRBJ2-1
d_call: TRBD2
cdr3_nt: TGTGCCAGCAGCTCCGGGACTAGGTCAGTGGGGCAGTTCTTC
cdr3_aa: CASSSGTRSVGQFF

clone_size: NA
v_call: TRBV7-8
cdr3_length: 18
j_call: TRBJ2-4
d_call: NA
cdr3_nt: TGTGCCAGCAGCCCCTCGGGCCGGGGGAAAGAGGCCAAAAACATTCAGTACTTC
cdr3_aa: CASSPSGRGKEAKNIQYF

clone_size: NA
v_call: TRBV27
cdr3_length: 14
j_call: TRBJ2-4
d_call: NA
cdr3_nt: TGTGCCAGCAGTTTATCCACAGCCAAAAACATTCAGTACTTC
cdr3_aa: CASSLSTAKNIQYF

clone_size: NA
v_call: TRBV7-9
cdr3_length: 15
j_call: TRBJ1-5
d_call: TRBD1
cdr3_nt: TGTGCCAGCAGCTTAGAGGGGACAGGGGTTCAGCCCCAGCATTTT
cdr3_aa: CASSLEGTGVQPQHF

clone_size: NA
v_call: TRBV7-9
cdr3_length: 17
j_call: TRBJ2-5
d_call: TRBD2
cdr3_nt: TGTGCCAGCAGCTTAGCGCAAAGTCTAGCGGGGGGGGAGACCCAGTACTTC
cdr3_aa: CASSLAQSLAGGETQYF

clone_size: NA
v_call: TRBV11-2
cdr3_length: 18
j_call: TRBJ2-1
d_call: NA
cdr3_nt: TGTGCCAGCAGCTTAGAAGCGGTGCGGGGTTTGCTAAACAATGAGCAGTTCTTC
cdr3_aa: CASSLEAVRGLLNNEQFF

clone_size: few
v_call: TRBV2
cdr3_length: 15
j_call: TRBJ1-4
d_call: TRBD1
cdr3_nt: TGTGCCAGCAGTGACCCCGGGACAGGGTTAGAAAAACTGTTTTTT
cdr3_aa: CASSDPGTGLEKLFF

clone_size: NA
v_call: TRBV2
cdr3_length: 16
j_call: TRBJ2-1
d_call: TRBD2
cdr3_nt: TGTGCCAGCAAGGTCGGGCGAACTAGCGAAAACAATGAGCAGTTCTTC
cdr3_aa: CASKVGRTSENNEQFF

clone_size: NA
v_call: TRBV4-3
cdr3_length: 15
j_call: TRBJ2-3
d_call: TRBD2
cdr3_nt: TGCGCCAGCAGCCTGTTGGCTAGCGGGGGTGATACGCAGTATTTT
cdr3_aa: CASSLLASGGDTQYF

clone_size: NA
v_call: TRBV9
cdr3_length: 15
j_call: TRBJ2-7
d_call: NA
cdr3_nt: TGTGCCAGCAGCGTAGCGGGGAGGGGGATCTACGAGCAGTACTTC
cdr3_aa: CASSVAGRGIYEQYF

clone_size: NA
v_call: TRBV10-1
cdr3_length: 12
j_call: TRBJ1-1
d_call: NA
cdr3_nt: TGCGCCAGCAGAGGGGTGAACACTGAAGCTTTCTTT
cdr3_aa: CASRGVNTEAFF

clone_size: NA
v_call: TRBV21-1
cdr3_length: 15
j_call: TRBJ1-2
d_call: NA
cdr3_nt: TGTGCCAGCACCGGGGAGTCCCTAAGCCCCTATGGCTACACCTTC
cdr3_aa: CASTGESLSPYGYTF